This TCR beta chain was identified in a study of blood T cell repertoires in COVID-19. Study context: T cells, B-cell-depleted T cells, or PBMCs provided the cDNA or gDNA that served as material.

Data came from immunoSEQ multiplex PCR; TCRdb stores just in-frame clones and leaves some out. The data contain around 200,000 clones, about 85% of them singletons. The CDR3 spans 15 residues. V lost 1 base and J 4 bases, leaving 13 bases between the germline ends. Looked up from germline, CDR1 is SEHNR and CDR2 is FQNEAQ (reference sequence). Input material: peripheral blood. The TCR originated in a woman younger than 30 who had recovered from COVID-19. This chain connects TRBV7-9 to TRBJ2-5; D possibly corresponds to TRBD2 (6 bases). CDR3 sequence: CASSLVTSRAETQYF. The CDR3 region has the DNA TGTGCCAGCAGCTTAGTGACTAGTAGGGCAGAGACCCAGTACTTC.